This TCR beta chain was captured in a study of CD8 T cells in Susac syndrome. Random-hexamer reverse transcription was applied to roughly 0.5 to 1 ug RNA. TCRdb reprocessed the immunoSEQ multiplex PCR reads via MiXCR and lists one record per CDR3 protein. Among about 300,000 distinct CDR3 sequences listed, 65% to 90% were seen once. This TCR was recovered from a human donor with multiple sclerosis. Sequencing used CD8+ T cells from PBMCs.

The CDR3 reads CASSKGTGGASYEQYF. The CDR3 DNA reads TGTGCCAGCAGCAAAGGGACTGGCGGGGCCTCCTACGAGCAGTACTTC. The V call is TRBV21-1, the J call TRBJ2-7; TRBD2 is the table's D call, not checked against the DNA. TRBV21-1 is given as a pseudogene. The CDR3 covers 16 residues.